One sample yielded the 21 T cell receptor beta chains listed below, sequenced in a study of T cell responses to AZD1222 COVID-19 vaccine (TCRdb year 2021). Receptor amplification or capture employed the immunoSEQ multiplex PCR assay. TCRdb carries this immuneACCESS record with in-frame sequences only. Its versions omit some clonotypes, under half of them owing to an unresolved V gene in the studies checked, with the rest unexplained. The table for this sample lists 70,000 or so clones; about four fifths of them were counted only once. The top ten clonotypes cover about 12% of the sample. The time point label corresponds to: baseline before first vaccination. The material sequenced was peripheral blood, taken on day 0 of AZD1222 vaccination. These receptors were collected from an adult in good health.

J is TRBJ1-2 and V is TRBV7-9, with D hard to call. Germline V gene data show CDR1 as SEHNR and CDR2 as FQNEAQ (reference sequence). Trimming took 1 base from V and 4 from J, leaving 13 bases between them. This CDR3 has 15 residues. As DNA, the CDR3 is TGTGCCAGCAGCTTAGAAATTGGGCACCGCTATGGCTACACCTTC. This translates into CASSLEIGHRYGYTF. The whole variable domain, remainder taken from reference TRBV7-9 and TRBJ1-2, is DTGVSQNPRHKITKRGQNVTFRCDPISEHNRLYWYRQTLGQGPEFLTYFQNEAQLEKSRLLSDRFSAERPKGSFSTLEIQRTEQGDSAMYLCASSLEIGHRYGYTFGSGTRLTVV.

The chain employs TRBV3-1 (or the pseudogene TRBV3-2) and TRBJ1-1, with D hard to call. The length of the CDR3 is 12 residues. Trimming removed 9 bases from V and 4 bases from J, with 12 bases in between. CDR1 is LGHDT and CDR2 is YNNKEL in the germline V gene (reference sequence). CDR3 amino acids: CASSPKGTEAFF. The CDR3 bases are TGTGCCAGTTCCCCCAAGGGCACTGAAGCTTTCTTT.

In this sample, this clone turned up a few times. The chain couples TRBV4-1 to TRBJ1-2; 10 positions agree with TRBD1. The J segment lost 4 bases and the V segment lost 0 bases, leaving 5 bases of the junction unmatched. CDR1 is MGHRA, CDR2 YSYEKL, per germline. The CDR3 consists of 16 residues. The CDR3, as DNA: TGCGCCAGCAGCCAAGATCGGACAGGGGGACCCTATGGCTACACCTTC. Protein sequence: CASSQDRTGGPYGYTF.

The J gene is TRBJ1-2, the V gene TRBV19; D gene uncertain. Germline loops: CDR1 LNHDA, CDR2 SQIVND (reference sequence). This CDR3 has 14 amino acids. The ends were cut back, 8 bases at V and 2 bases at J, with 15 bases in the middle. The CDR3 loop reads CASLPSVRNYGYTF. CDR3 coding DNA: TGTGCCAGTCTCCCCTCCGTAAGAAACTATGGCTACACCTTC.

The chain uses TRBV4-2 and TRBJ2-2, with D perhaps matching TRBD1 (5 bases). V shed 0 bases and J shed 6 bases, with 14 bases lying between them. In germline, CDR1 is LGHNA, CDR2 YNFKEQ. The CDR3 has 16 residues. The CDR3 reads CASSQDLGQGSGELFF. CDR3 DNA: TGTGCCAGCAGCCAAGATTTGGGGCAGGGTTCCGGGGAGCTGTTTTTT.

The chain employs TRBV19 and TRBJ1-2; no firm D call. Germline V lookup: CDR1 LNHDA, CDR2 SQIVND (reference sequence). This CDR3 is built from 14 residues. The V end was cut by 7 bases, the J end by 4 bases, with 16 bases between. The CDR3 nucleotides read TGTGCCAGTACCGGAAAGGGTAAAGGCTATGGCTACACCTTC. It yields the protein CASTGKGKGYGYTF.

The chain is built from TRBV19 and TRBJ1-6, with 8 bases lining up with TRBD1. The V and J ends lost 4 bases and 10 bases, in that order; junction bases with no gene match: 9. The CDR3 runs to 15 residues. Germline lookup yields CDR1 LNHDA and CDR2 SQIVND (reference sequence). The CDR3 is CASSKSGGDGSPLHF. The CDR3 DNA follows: TGTGCCAGTAGTAAATCAGGGGGCGATGGCTCACCCCTCCACTTT.

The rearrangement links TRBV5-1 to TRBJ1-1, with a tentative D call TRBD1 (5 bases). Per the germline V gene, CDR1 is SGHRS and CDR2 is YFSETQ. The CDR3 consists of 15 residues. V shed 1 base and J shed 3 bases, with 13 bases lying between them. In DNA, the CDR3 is TGCGCCAGCAGCTTGATCTCAGGGATCTACACTGAAGCTTTCTTT. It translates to CASSLISGIYTEAFF.

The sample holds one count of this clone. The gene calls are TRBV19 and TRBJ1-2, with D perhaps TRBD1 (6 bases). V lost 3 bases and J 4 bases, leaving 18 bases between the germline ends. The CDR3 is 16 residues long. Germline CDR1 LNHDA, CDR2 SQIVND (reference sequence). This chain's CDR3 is CASSMPDSILLYGYTF. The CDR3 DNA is TGTGCCAGTAGTATGCCGGACAGCATATTACTCTATGGCTACACCTTC.

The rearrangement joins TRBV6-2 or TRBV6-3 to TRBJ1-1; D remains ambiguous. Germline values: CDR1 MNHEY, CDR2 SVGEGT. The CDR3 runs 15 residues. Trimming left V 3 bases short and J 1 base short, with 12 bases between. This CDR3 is CASSYSLRGNTEAFF. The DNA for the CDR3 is TGTGCCAGCAGTTATTCTCTCCGGGGGAACACTGAAGCTTTCTTT.

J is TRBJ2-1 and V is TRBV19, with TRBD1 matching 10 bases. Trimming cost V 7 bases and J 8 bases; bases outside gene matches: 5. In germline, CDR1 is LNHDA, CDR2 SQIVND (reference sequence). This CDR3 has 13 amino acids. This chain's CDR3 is CASNPTGGDEQFF. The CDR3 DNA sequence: TGTGCCAGTAACCCGACAGGGGGCGATGAGCAGTTCTTC.

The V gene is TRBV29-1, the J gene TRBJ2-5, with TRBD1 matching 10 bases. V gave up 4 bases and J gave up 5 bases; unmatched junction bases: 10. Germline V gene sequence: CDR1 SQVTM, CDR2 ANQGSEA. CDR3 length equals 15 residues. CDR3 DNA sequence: TGCAGCGTTGGAAACCTGGGACAGGGGATGGAGACCCAGTACTTC. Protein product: CSVGNLGQGMETQYF.

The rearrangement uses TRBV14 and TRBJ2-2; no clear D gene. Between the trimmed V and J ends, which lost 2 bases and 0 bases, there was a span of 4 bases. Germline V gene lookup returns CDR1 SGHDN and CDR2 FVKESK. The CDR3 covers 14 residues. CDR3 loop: CASSQITNTGELFF. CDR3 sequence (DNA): TGTGCCAGCAGCCAAATAACGAACACCGGGGAGCTGTTTTTT. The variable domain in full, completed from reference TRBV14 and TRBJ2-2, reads EAGVTQFPSHSVIEKGQTVTLRCDPISGHDNLYWYRRVMGKEIKFLLHFVKESKQDESGMPNNRFLAERTGGTYSTLKVQPAELEDSGVYFCASSQITNTGELFFGEGSRLTVL.

The CDR3 here is CASSWDRYTAGYTF. CDR3 bases: TGTGCCAGCAGCTGGGACAGGTATACCGCTGGCTACACCTTC. J is TRBJ1-2 and V is TRBV7-2; 8 bases align to TRBD1. The CDR3 extends over 14 amino acids. Trimming cost V 4 bases and J 7 bases; bases outside gene matches: 8. Germline loops: CDR1 SGHTA, CDR2 FQGNSA.

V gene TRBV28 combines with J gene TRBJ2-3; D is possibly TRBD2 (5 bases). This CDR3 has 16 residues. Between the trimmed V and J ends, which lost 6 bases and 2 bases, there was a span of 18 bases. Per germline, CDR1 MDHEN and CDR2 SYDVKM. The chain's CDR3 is CASSPPASPPTDTQYF. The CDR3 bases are TGTGCCAGCAGCCCCCCAGCTAGCCCACCCACAGATACGCAGTATTTT.

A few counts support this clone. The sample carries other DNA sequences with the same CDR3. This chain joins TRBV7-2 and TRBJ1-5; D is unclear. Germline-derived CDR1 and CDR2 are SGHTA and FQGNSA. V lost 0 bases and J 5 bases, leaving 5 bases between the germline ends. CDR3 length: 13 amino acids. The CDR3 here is CASSLARDQPQHF. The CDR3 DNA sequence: TGTGCCAGCAGCTTAGCGCGGGATCAGCCCCAGCATTTT.

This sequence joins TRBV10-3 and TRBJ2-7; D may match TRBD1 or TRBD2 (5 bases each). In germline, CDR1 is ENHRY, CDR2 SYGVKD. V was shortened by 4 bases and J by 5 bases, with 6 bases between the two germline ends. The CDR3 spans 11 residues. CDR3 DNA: TGTGCCATCAGTGGAGGGGACGAGCAGTACTTC. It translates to CAISGGDEQYF.

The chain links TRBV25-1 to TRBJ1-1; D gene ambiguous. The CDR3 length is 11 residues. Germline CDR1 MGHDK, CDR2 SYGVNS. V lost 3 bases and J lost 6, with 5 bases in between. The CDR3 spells CASSDMAEAFF. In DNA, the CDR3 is TGTGCCAGCAGTGACATGGCTGAAGCTTTCTTT.

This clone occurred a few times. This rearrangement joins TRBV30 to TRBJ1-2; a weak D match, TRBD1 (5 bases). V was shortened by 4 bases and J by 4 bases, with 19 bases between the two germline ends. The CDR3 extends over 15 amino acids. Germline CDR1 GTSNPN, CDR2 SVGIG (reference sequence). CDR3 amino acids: CAWIGAGTEIYGYTF. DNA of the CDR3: TGTGCCTGGATAGGCGCCGGGACCGAGATCTATGGCTACACCTTC.

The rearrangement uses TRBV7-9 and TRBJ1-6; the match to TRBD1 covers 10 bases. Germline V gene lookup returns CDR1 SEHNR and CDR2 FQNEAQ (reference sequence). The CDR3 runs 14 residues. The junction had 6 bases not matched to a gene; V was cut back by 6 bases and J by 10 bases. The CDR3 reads CASRSGTGDSPLHF. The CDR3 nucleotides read TGTGCCAGCAGATCCGGGACAGGGGACTCACCCCTCCACTTT. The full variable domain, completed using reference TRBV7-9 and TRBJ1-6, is DTGVSQNPRHKITKRGQNVTFRCDPISEHNRLYWYRQTLGQGPEFLTYFQNEAQLEKSRLLSDRFSAERPKGSFSTLEIQRTEQGDSAMYLCASRSGTGDSPLHFGNGTRLTVT.

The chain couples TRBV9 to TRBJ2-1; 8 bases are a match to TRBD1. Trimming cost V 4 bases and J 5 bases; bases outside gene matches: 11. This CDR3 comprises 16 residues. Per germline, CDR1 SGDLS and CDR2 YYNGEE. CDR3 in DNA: TGTGCCAGCAGCCCTCGAATACAGGGGGTCGACAATGAGCAGTTCTTC. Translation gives CASSPRIQGVDNEQFF.